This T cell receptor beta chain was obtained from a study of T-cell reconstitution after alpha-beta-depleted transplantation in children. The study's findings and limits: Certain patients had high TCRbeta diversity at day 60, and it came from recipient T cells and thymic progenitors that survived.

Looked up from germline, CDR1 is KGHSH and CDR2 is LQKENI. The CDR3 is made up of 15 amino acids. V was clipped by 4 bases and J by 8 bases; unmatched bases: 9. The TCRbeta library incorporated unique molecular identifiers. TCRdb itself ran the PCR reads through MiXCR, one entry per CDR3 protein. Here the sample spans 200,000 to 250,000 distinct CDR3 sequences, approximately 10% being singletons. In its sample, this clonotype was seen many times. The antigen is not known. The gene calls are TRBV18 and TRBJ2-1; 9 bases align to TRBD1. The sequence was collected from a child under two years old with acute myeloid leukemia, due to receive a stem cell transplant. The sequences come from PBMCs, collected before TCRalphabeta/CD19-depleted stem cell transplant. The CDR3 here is CASSRATGGLDEQFF. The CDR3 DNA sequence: TGTGCCAGCTCACGCGCGACAGGGGGGTTGGATGAGCAGTTCTTC.